These 22 T cell receptor beta chains originate from one sample sequenced in a study of T cells in Graves' hyperthyroidism and ophthalmopathy. Using RNA transcripts as the source, TCR beta CDR3 regions were amplified. First-round RT-PCR with HTBI primers amplified the TCR CDR3 region. TCRdb itself ran the multiplex PCR reads through MiXCR, one entry per CDR3 protein. The sample gives 500,000 or so distinct CDR3 sequences, 15% to 20% of which show up once; 17% is in the top ten. The sample was blood. The receptors shown here come from a young woman with Graves' ophthalmopathy.

This clonotype was recorded at least ten times. This rearrangement joins TRBV2 to TRBJ2-7, with D tentatively TRBD1 or TRBD2 (5 bases each). Germline V gives CDR1 SNHLY, CDR2 FYNNEI. The CDR3 is 13 residues long. The ends were cut back, 4 bases at V and 3 bases at J, with 10 bases in the middle. In nucleotides, the CDR3 is TGTGCCAGCAGTGGCGAGGGGCGCTACGAGCAGTACTTC. It translates to CASSGEGRYEQYF. The full variable domain, in which reference TRBV2 and TRBJ2-7 provide the parts outside the CDR3, is EPEVTQTPSHQVTQMGQEVILRCVPISNHLYFYWYRQILGQKVEFLVSFYNNEISEKSEIFDDQFSVERPDGSNFTLKIRSTKLEDSAMYFCASSGEGRYEQYFGPGTRLTVT.

This clonotype occurred many times. The chain couples TRBV20-1 to TRBJ2-1; 10 bases align to TRBD2. From germline, CDR1 is DFQATT and CDR2 SNEGSKA (reference sequence). V lost 4 bases and J lost 4; bases outside the gene matches: 10. The CDR3 has 16 amino acids. CDR3 in amino acids: CSATLLAGKGYNEQFF. CDR3 in DNA: TGCAGTGCTACCTTACTAGCGGGAAAGGGATACAATGAGCAGTTCTTC.

The rearrangement uses TRBV7-6 and TRBJ1-2; the match to TRBD1 covers 9 bases. This CDR3 spans 13 amino acids. Losses at the gene ends were 4 bases for V and 7 bases for J; bases not matched to a gene: 4. From germline, CDR1 is SGHVS and CDR2 FNYEAQ. Here the CDR3 reads CASSSGTGFGYTF. Written as DNA, the CDR3 is TGTGCCAGCAGCTCGGGGACAGGGTTTGGCTACACCTTC.

With respect to this clonotype: A much larger clone sits a single nucleotide away, making a read error possible. The chain joins TRBV7-8 to TRBJ2-6; perhaps TRBD2 as D (5 bases). The length of the CDR3 is 13 residues. The germline V gene has CDR1 SGHVS and CDR2 FQNEAQ. Here the CDR3 DNA reads TGTGCCAGCAGCTTTAGACTATCGGAAGCCCTGGCTTTC. Its protein product is CASSFRLSEALAF. The full variable domain, completed using reference TRBV7-8 and TRBJ2-6, is GAGVSQSPRYKVAKRGQDVALRCDPISGHVSLFWYQQALGQGPEFLTYFQNEAQLDKSGLPSDRFFAERPEGSVSTLKIQRTQQEDSAVYLCASSFRLSEALAFGAGSRLTVL.

This clonotype showed up many times. V and J are TRBV20-1 and TRBJ1-1; TRBD1 matches 8 bases. The CDR3 runs 14 residues. The germline gives CDR1 DFQATT, CDR2 SNEGSKA (reference sequence). V shed 5 bases and J 2 bases; nucleotides not matched to a gene: 7. Written as DNA, the CDR3 is TGCAGTGCTGATTCCGGGACAGGAAACACTGAAGCTTTCTTT. Its protein is CSADSGTGNTEAFF.

V gene TRBV7-2 combines with J gene TRBJ2-5; D unclear. Germline values: CDR1 SGHTA, CDR2 FQGNSA. The CDR3 is 15 residues long. V was trimmed by 1 base and J by 2 bases, leaving 11 bases between them. The DNA for the CDR3 is TGTGCCAGCAGCTTAGGAACATCGGCACAAGAGACCCAGTACTTC. Encoded protein: CASSLGTSAQETQYF.

This clonotype was found many times. The rearrangement uses TRBV5-1 and TRBJ1-4; 8 nucleotides align to TRBD1. CDR3 length equals 15 residues. Germline CDR1 is SGHRS and CDR2 is YFSETQ. V trimming: 0 bases; J trimming: 10 bases; junction bases outside the gene matches: 8. CDR3 amino acids: CASSLDDRGFGKLFF. The DNA for the CDR3 is TGCGCCAGCAGCTTGGACGACAGGGGTTTTGGAAAACTGTTTTTT.

The rearrangement joins TRBV4-3 to TRBJ1-4; D call uncertain. The CDR3 contains 13 residues. Germline assignment: CDR1 LGHNA and CDR2 YSLEER. Trimming took 0 bases from V and 5 from J, leaving 4 bases between them. The CDR3 coding sequence is TGCGCCAGCAGCCAAGATAGAAATGAAAAACTGTTTTTT. Translating it yields CASSQDRNEKLFF.

In its sample, this clonotype was seen many times. The J gene is TRBJ2-1, the V gene TRBV24-1; D is unclear. The CDR3 covers 16 residues. V lost 5 bases to trimming and J lost 4 bases, with 17 bases between them. The germline CDR1 and CDR2 sequences are KGHDR and SFDVKD. The DNA of the CDR3 is TGTGCCACCAGTGCTGACGTAGGTCCAGCTTACAATGAGCAGTTCTTC. As protein: CATSADVGPAYNEQFF.

In the case of this clonotype: This may be a read error, as it is one base from a much larger clone. The chain links TRBV27 to TRBJ2-2, with TRBD2 as a possible D gene (7 bases). Germline assignment: CDR1 MNHEY and CDR2 SMNVEV (reference sequence). V was pared by 2 bases and J by 6 bases, with 13 bases between. This CDR3 has 15 residues. The CDR3 reads CASSLVGGPAGELFF. The CDR3 DNA follows: TGTGCCAGCAGTTTAGTGGGGGGGCCGGCCGGGGAGCTGTTTTTT.

This clonotype was counted at least ten times. CDR3 DNA: TGCAGTGCTATTGGACTAGCGGGAGAGTCCTACGAGCAGTACTTC. It yields the protein CSAIGLAGESYEQYF. V and J are TRBV20-1 and TRBJ2-7; 13 bases are a match to TRBD2. Germline V lookup: CDR1 DFQATT, CDR2 SNEGSKA (reference sequence). The CDR3 covers 15 residues. The V segment lost 4 bases and the J segment 1 base; nucleotides outside the gene matches: 4.

In its sample, this clonotype was seen many times. V and J are TRBV28 and TRBJ2-1; D is ambiguous. Trimming left V 6 bases short and J 9 bases short, with 15 bases between. The germline gives CDR1 MDHEN, CDR2 SYDVKM. The CDR3 has 13 amino acids. CDR3 in amino acids: CASSATLLSEQFF. The CDR3 DNA reads TGTGCCAGCAGCGCGACCTTGCTAAGTGAGCAGTTCTTC.

This clonotype was observed a handful of times. The genes are TRBV3-1 and TRBJ2-7; perhaps TRBD2 as D (5 bases). This CDR3 is built from 13 residues. Between the trimmed V and J ends, which lost 3 bases and 4 bases, there was a span of 10 bases. CDR1 is LGHDT, CDR2 YNNKEL, per germline (reference sequence). The CDR3 is CASSHPTGYEQYF. Here the CDR3 DNA reads TGTGCCAGCAGCCATCCGACGGGGTACGAGCAGTACTTC.

This clonotype has a handful of counts. The CDR3, as DNA: TGCGCCAGCAGCTTGGATCACAGGGGGCACACTGAAGCTTTCTTT. As protein: CASSLDHRGHTEAFF. The V call is TRBV5-1, the J call TRBJ1-1, with 9 bases matching TRBD1. V trimming: 0 bases; J trimming: 3 bases; junction bases outside the gene matches: 3. CDR1 is SGHRS and CDR2 is YFSETQ in the germline V gene. The CDR3 contains 15 residues.

A few counts support this clonotype. CDR3 bases: TGTGCCAGCACCCCCCTGGGACAGGGAGGAGATACGCAGTATTTT. Its protein product is CASTPLGQGGDTQYF. This chain connects TRBV6-1 to TRBJ2-3; TRBD1 agrees at 9 bases. V trimming: 7 bases; J trimming: 5 bases; junction bases outside the gene matches: 10. CDR1 and CDR2 (germline): MNHNS, SASEGT. This CDR3 is built from 15 residues.

The V gene is TRBV7-9, the J gene TRBJ1-2; no clear D. The germline V gene encodes CDR1 SEHNR and CDR2 FQNEAQ (reference sequence). CDR3 length equals 13 residues. The germline V and J ends were trimmed by 4 bases and 8 bases, with 14 bases remaining between them. The CDR3 DNA is TGTGCCAGCAGCTCCGGCCTCGGGCAGGGCTACACCTTC. It specifies CASSSGLGQGYTF.

The CDR3 region has the DNA TGCAGTGCTCCCCTCGACGGATATCAGCCCCAGCATTTT. It encodes CSAPLDGYQPQHF. The V gene is TRBV20-1, the J gene TRBJ1-5; no firm D call. Germline V CDR1 and CDR2: DFQATT, SNEGSKA (reference sequence). The CDR3 is 13 residues long. The V end lost 5 bases, the J end lost 5 bases, and 13 bases lay between the germline ends.

This clonotype has ten or more counts. This chain uses TRBV20-1 with TRBJ2-7, with TRBD1 identical over 8 bases. The CDR3 covers 14 residues. Germline V gene lookup returns CDR1 DFQATT and CDR2 SNEGSKA (reference sequence). J was trimmed by 3 bases and V by 2 bases; bases with no gene match: 6. The CDR3 DNA reads as TGCAGTGCTAGATCGGAAGACAGGGGCTACGAGCAGTACTTC. Protein sequence: CSARSEDRGYEQYF.

This clonotype occurred many times. CDR3 residues: CASSHRTGQETQYF. The DNA for the CDR3 is TGTGCCAGCAGCCACCGGACGGGGCAAGAGACCCAGTACTTC. The chain is built from TRBV2 and TRBJ2-5; TRBD2 is a possible D gene (5 bases). CDR3 length: 14 residues. CDR1 is SNHLY, CDR2 FYNNEI, per germline. V lost 6 bases, J lost 2 bases, and 13 bases lay in between.

This clonotype was counted only a few times. The chain joins TRBV3-1 to TRBJ1-6, with a weak D call TRBD1 (6 bases). V was trimmed by 5 bases and J by 2 bases, leaving 13 bases between them. The CDR3 length is 16 residues. Germline CDR1 reads LGHDT; CDR2 reads YNNKEL (reference sequence). This chain's CDR3 is CASSAPGVPYNSPLHF. CDR3 bases: TGTGCCAGCAGCGCCCCAGGGGTACCCTATAATTCACCCCTCCACTTT.

This clonotype was recorded many times. The chain is built from TRBV10-3 and TRBJ2-7, with 7 nucleotides matching TRBD1. V dropped 5 bases and J dropped 6; count of bases not matched to a gene: 7. Per germline, CDR1 ENHRY and CDR2 SYGVKD. This CDR3 contains 13 residues. CDR3 in amino acids: CAISPTGVGEQYF. The CDR3 DNA reads TGTGCCATCAGTCCTACAGGGGTCGGCGAGCAGTACTTC.

This chain links TRBV4-1 with TRBJ2-5; a possible D gene is TRBD2 (5 bases). CDR1 and CDR2 from the germline V gene are MGHRA and YSYEKL. This CDR3 has 14 residues. Trimming took 1 base from V and 5 from J, leaving 11 bases between them. DNA of the CDR3: TGCGCCAGCAGCCAAGGTGGGAGATCGGAGACCCAGTACTTC. It encodes CASSQGGRSETQYF.